Given below is one TCR beta chain in context. It has no known antigen specificity. Compared with germline, one end of the junction differs, possibly owing to a read error. This sample is drawn from a study of PD-L1 blockade in urothelial cancer (dated by TCRdb to the late 2010s). At the level of the whole study: All patients started therapy around 2014 and received atezolizumab 1,200 mg intravenously every 3 weeks. About 90% of the roughly 29 patients were males with bladder-origin urothelial cancer, and about 60% of the 29 reported a prior smoking history. Patients had an ECOG performance status of 0 or 1 and had received between 0 and 3 prior chemotherapy regimens. Blood samples were analyzed 3 weeks after the start of treatment (second dose) and 6 weeks after the start of treatment. Blood samples gave median yields of about 150,000 T cells and some 80,000 unique TCRs, along with a median clonality of about 0.084. The study was an exploratory multi-omic analysis of somatic, immune and clinical correlates of response to PD-L1 blockade with atezolizumab in urothelial cancer. Pretreatment tumor samples and matched peripheral blood, collected serially before and after atezolizumab treatment, underwent TCR sequencing. Progression-free survival longer than 6 months counted as durable clinical benefit, and TCR features were additionally tested against both progression-free and overall survival. In the same patients who had TCR sequencing, pretreatment tumors also underwent whole exome sequencing and RNA sequencing. Durable clinical benefit was achieved by nine patients but not by the remaining 20. Pretreatment blood TCR-seq was available for around 29 patients, at least one posttreatment blood collection was obtained for about 25 patients, and tumor TCR-seq was available for about 25 patients. Findings and caveats that apply to the study as a whole: Among patients with durable benefit, tumor-associated TCR clones showed greater expansion in peripheral blood 3 weeks after treatment started (n ≈ 23, p = 0.022). Small sample size (n of about 29) and many exploratory analyses mean the results are intended to be hypothesis-generating. Improved progression-free and overall survival was found to be associated with pretreatment peripheral blood TCR clonality below the median.

The germline V gene supplies CDR1 SGHTA and CDR2 FQGNSA. The CDR3 holds 14 amino acids from the cysteine to the phenylalanine. CDR3 DNA is the only sequence kept; it has 42 bases, read in frame from the first base. Synthetic TCR analog templates were spiked into each PCR so that absolute template abundance could be estimated from read counts. The immunoSEQ assay was used to amplify TCRbeta CDR3 regions from genomic DNA with bias-controlled V and J gene primers. Rearranged TCRbeta segments were sequenced at approximately 20X coverage. Under the source paper's analysis protocol: Clustering was used to correct sequencing errors, and CDR3s were annotated against IMGT so that V, D and J genes could be assigned. Downstream analyses used only productive TCRbeta rearrangements and left out out-of-frame or stop-codon sequences. Clonality was computed as one minus Shannon entropy normalized by the log of the number of unique productive sequences. Clones differing between time points or between blood and tumor were identified using Fisher's exact test with Benjamini-Hochberg correction, with an adjusted p below 0.01 applied as the threshold. TCRdb retrieved this table from immuneACCESS and kept in-frame rearrangements only. Not all clones are present; in checked studies, unresolved V genes account for under half, and no reason is known for the remainder. V and J calls and clone size are as listed in that table; D and trimming were resolved from the DNA. The sample table lists approximately 93,000 clones, approximately 82% of them with a count of one. Under 10% of the sample comes from the top ten.

Read against the paper, the sample's time point label means: peripheral blood 6 weeks after treatment start. The cohort included 25 to 35 patients with locally advanced or metastatic urothelial carcinoma who were treated at Memorial Sloan Kettering on a trial protocol. Peripheral blood mononuclear cells were collected pretreatment and during treatment, at between 1 and 8 total time points per patient. The Qiagen DNeasy Blood extraction kit was used to purify genomic DNA from total PBMCs and tumor samples. Collected pretreatment and during treatment, PBMCs were isolated and stored as previously described.

The chain is assembled from TRBV7-2 and TRBJ2-3; 11 bases in between match TRBD2. Sequenced material: PBMCs, taken around atezolizumab (anti-PD-L1) treatment. The receptor was isolated from a man aged 70-80 years with urothelial cancer. The DNA sequence is as follows: TGTGCCAGCAGCATAGCGGGAGGGCCAGATACGCAGTATTTT. Its product reads: CASSIAGGPDTQYF.